The rows below give T cell receptor beta chains drawn from one sample of a study of radiotherapy plus CTLA-4 blockade in lung cancer. The method was immunoSEQ multiplex PCR; TCRdb's version includes in-frame clones alone and lacks a portion of them. The sample lists 60,000 to 75,000 clones; roughly 76% were seen once. The source material was peripheral blood, sampled from a patient treated with radiotherapy plus ipilimumab. Receptors originate from a human donor with non-small cell lung cancer whose response to radiotherapy plus ipilimumab could not be evaluated. Some clones in this sample may be carry-over from other donors' samples. Both conserved end residues are part of each CDR3. A D gene is named only where the DNA matches it firmly. The size entry is marked missing in some rows and otherwise reads once, few, many or a size class.

size: .
V: TRBV5-1
J: TRBJ1-1
D: .
DNA: TGCGCCAGCAGCTTGAGAAACAGGGTGAACACTGAAGCTTTCTTT
CDR3: CASSLRNRVNTEAFF

size: .
V: TRBV18
J: TRBJ2-7
D: TRBD1
DNA: TGTGCCAGCTCCGCCGGGACAGCCAACTACGAGCAGTACTTC
CDR3: CASSAGTANYEQYF

size: .
V: TRBV19
J: TRBJ1-1
D: .
DNA: TGTGCCAGTGCTCGGGGGACTGAAGCTTTCTTT
CDR3: CASARGTEAFF

size: .
V: TRBV4-3
J: TRBJ1-6
D: .
DNA: TGCGCCAGCAGCCAAGACAGGCCACGATCACCCCTCCACTTT
CDR3: CASSQDRPRSPLHF

size: many
V: TRBV5-6
J: TRBJ1-1
D: TRBD1
DNA: TGTGCCAGCAGCATACCGGGACAGGGGGCTTCAGGCGCTGAAGCTTTCTTT
CDR3: CASSIPGQGASGAEAFF

size: .
V: TRBV2
J: TRBJ1-5
D: .
DNA: TGTGCCAGCAGTGAAGGGGAGTACAATCAGCCCCAGCATTTT
CDR3: CASSEGEYNQPQHF

size: .
V: TRBV9
J: TRBJ1-5
D: .
DNA: TGTGCCAGCAGCTTCGGACAGAATAGCAATCAGCCCCAGCATTTT
CDR3: CASSFGQNSNQPQHF

size: .
V: TRBV7-2
J: TRBJ1-1
D: .
DNA: TGTGCCAGCAGCAATAGAGGGCTCCCGAACACTGAAGCTTTCTTT
CDR3: CASSNRGLPNTEAFF

size: .
V: TRBV7-8
J: TRBJ1-2
D: .
DNA: TGTGCCAGCAGCTTAAGCGCAGGGTCCACTAACTATGGCTACACCTTC
CDR3: CASSLSAGSTNYGYTF

size: .
V: TRBV19
J: TRBJ1-1
D: .
DNA: TGTGCCAGTAGTTTTTCGGTCCCTCCTATGAACACTGAAGCTTTCTTT
CDR3: CASSFSVPPMNTEAFF

size: .
V: TRBV6-1
J: TRBJ2-4
D: .
DNA: TGTGCCAGCAGCATACAGGTCTTAGCCAAAAACATTCAGTACTTC
CDR3: CASSIQVLAKNIQYF

size: large
V: TRBV10-3
J: TRBJ2-7
D: TRBD2
DNA: TGTGCCATCCTGACGGGGGGCTCCTACGAGCAGTACTTC
CDR3: CAILTGGSYEQYF

size: few
V: TRBV27
J: TRBJ1-1
D: .
DNA: TGTGCCAGCAGTAATGCCGTGGGGGGCACTGAAGCTTTCTTT
CDR3: CASSNAVGGTEAFF

size: once
V: TRBV6-1
J: TRBJ2-7
D: TRBD2
DNA: TGTGCCAGCAGTGCAGCCCTCCCTAGCGGGGGCCCCTACGAGCAGTACTTC
CDR3: CASSAALPSGGPYEQYF

size: few
V: TRBV9
J: TRBJ2-7
D: .
DNA: TGTGCCAGCAGCGTTTCCGGGTCTCCTCTTTTCGAGCAGTACTTC
CDR3: CASSVSGSPLFEQYF

size: .
V: TRBV19
J: TRBJ2-5
D: .
DNA: TGTGCCAGTAGTCCCGGGACACCCGAGACCCAGTACTTC
CDR3: CASSPGTPETQYF

size: .
V: TRBV7-2
J: TRBJ2-2
D: TRBD2
DNA: TGTGCCAGCAGCTCGATGCTGACTAGGGCGGGGGACGGGGAGCTGTTTTTT
CDR3: CASSSMLTRAGDGELFF

size: .
V: TRBV9
J: TRBJ2-2
D: .
DNA: TGTGCCAGCAGCCCCGGGGCCGGGGAGCTGTTTTTT
CDR3: CASSPGAGELFF

size: .
V: TRBV5-1
J: TRBJ2-7
D: .
DNA: TGCGCCAGCAGCCCAGAGGCGGGGCATGTGGACGAGCAGTACTTC
CDR3: CASSPEAGHVDEQYF

size: .
V: TRBV5-4
J: TRBJ1-1
D: TRBD1
DNA: TGTGCCAGCAGCTTAAAGACAGGGCGGGCCTCAGTGGCTTTCTTT
CDR3: CASSLKTGRASVAFF

size: .
V: TRBV5-1
J: TRBJ2-7
D: .
DNA: TGCGCCAGCAGCTTGGGGTACGAGCAGTACTTC
CDR3: CASSLGYEQYF

size: .
V: TRBV5-1
J: TRBJ2-1
D: TRBD2
DNA: TGCGCCAGCAGCCCCGGCGGACTAGCGGGGGTTAATGAGCAGTTCTTC
CDR3: CASSPGGLAGVNEQFF

size: .
V: TRBV9
J: TRBJ1-1
D: .
DNA: TGTGCCAGCAGCGTAGAGGGACAACCGAACACTGAAGCTTTCTTT
CDR3: CASSVEGQPNTEAFF

size: few
V: TRBV4-2
J: TRBJ1-5
D: .
DNA: TGTGCCAGCAGCCAAGAGGGGGGAGGCAGCCAGCCCCAGCATTTT
CDR3: CASSQEGGGSQPQHF

size: .
V: TRBV18
J: TRBJ2-7
D: TRBD2
DNA: TGTGCCAGCTCACCCCCCGGCGCGGGGGGATCCTACGAGCAGTACTTC
CDR3: CASSPPGAGGSYEQYF

size: .
V: TRBV29-1
J: TRBJ2-7
D: .
DNA: TGCAGCGTTATGGGCTATAACTACGAGCAGTACTTC
CDR3: CSVMGYNYEQYF

size: .
V: TRBV6-5
J: TRBJ2-1
D: .
DNA: TGTGCCAGCAGTTACGGACCGGACAACGCCTACAATGAGCAGTTCTTC
CDR3: CASSYGPDNAYNEQFF

size: .
V: TRBV5-5
J: TRBJ2-2
D: TRBD2
DNA: TGTGCCAGCAGCTTGGCCTCGGCGGGGGGGCTCACCGGGGAGCTGTTTTTT
CDR3: CASSLASAGGLTGELFF

size: few
V: TRBV18
J: TRBJ2-3
D: .
DNA: TGTGCCAGCTTCGAGGGGGGCACAGATACGCAGTATTTT
CDR3: CASFEGGTDTQYF

size: .
V: TRBV7-8
J: TRBJ2-1
D: TRBD2
DNA: TGTGCCAGCAGCTTAGTGCGGACTAGCGGGCTAAGCTCCTACAATGAGCAGTTCTTC
CDR3: CASSLVRTSGLSSYNEQFF

size: .
V: TRBV5-6
J: TRBJ1-2
D: .
DNA: TGTGCCAGCAGCTTGAGGCGGCAGTATGGCTACACCTTC
CDR3: CASSLRRQYGYTF

size: .
V: TRBV28
J: TRBJ1-2
D: .
DNA: TGTGCCAGCCGAACGCTGGGCAGACAGCATGGCTACACCTTC
CDR3: CASRTLGRQHGYTF

size: .
V: TRBV20-1
J: TRBJ1-1
D: .
DNA: TGCAGTGCTCTCCGGAACACTGAAGCTTTCTTT
CDR3: CSALRNTEAFF

size: few
V: TRBV7-8
J: TRBJ1-1
D: TRBD1
DNA: TGTGCCAGCAGCTTTCAGGGGGGCGTGAAGAACACTGAAGCTTTCTTT
CDR3: CASSFQGGVKNTEAFF

size: .
V: TRBV6-6
J: TRBJ2-5
D: TRBD1
DNA: TGTGCCAGCAGAGTAACAGGGGCCGAAGAGACCCAGTACTTC
CDR3: CASRVTGAEETQYF

size: .
V: TRBV4-2
J: TRBJ2-7
D: .
DNA: TGTGCCAGCAGCCAAGAGGGAACAGGTGCCGCCTACGAGCAGTACTTC
CDR3: CASSQEGTGAAYEQYF

size: .
V: TRBV5-4
J: TRBJ1-2
D: .
DNA: TGTGCCAGCAGCTCAGGGTCAGGAAACTATGGCTACACCTTC
CDR3: CASSSGSGNYGYTF

size: .
V: TRBV7-2
J: TRBJ1-1
D: TRBD1
DNA: TGTGCCAGCAGCTTAGCAGGGGGCGCCTCGTGGAACACTGAAGCTTTCTTT
CDR3: CASSLAGGASWNTEAFF

size: .
V: TRBV5-8
J: TRBJ1-4
D: .
DNA: TGTGCCAGCAGCTTGGCCGCGGTTGGTTTGGATGAAAAACTGTTTTTT
CDR3: CASSLAAVGLDEKLFF

size: .
V: TRBV7-2
J: TRBJ1-3
D: .
DNA: TGTGCCAGCAGCTTAGGTCCAGGGGACGGAAACACCATATATTTT
CDR3: CASSLGPGDGNTIYF

size: .
V: TRBV19
J: TRBJ1-5
D: TRBD1
DNA: TGTGCCAGTAGTACCGGGACAGGGCGAGGACAGCCCCAGCATTTT
CDR3: CASSTGTGRGQPQHF

size: .
V: TRBV6-5
J: TRBJ1-6
D: .
DNA: TGTGCCAGCAGTAACCGGGGGGGCAGGGAACCCCTCCACTTT
CDR3: CASSNRGGREPLHF

size: .
V: TRBV30
J: TRBJ1-6
D: TRBD1
DNA: TGTGCCTGGAGCCGGGACAGCATAAGTTCGAGGAATTCACCCCTCCACTTT
CDR3: CAWSRDSISSRNSPLHF

size: .
V: TRBV28
J: TRBJ2-2
D: .
DNA: TGTGCCAGCAGTTTATCGGGGTCGAACGGGGAGCTGTTTTTT
CDR3: CASSLSGSNGELFF

size: .
V: TRBV19
J: TRBJ2-3
D: TRBD2
DNA: TGTGCCAGTAGTATGGTGGGACTAGCGGGGGGGACCACAGATACGCAGTATTTT
CDR3: CASSMVGLAGGTTDTQYF

size: .
V: TRBV4-1
J: TRBJ2-3
D: .
DNA: TGCGCCAGCAGCCGCGGGATAGCGGAGAATCGAGATACGCAGTATTTT
CDR3: CASSRGIAENRDTQYF

size: .
V: TRBV5-1
J: TRBJ2-7
D: TRBD1
DNA: TGCGCCGGCAGCTTGTGGCAGGGGGCAGGTAGCTACGAGCAGTACTTC
CDR3: CAGSLWQGAGSYEQYF

size: .
V: TRBV7-2
J: TRBJ2-2
D: .
DNA: TGTGCCAGCAGCCTGGGGCTAGCGAACACCGGGGAGCTGTTTTTT
CDR3: CASSLGLANTGELFF

size: .
V: TRBV5-1
J: TRBJ1-2
D: .
DNA: TGCGCCAGCACTTACAACCAAGCTAACTATGGCTACACCTTC
CDR3: CASTYNQANYGYTF

size: .
V: TRBV19
J: TRBJ1-1
D: .
DNA: TGTGCCAGTAGTATTAACAGCCGGCTGAACACTGAAGCTTTCTTT
CDR3: CASSINSRLNTEAFF

size: .
V: TRBV7-7
J: TRBJ1-1
D: .
DNA: TGTGCTAGCAGCTTAGTGGCGGGCACTGAAGCTTTCTTT
CDR3: CASSLVAGTEAFF

size: .
V: TRBV2
J: TRBJ1-4
D: TRBD1
DNA: TGTGCCAGCGTCTCCCAGACAGGGGGAGGTGAAAAACTGTTTTTT
CDR3: CASVSQTGGGEKLFF

size: .
V: TRBV15
J: TRBJ1-4
D: .
DNA: TGTGCCACCAGCAGAGATAATGGGGGAGGGGAAAAACTGTTTTTT
CDR3: CATSRDNGGGEKLFF